The 29 T cell receptor beta chains below were found in one sample sequenced in a study of beta chain features in type 1 diabetes. TCRB transcripts that were expressed got sequenced, as all of the isolated RNA had been reverse transcribed. Clones were sequenced by immunoSEQ multiplex PCR, and TCRdb holds only the in-frame ones, with some missing. The sample includes about 150,000 clones, approximately 9.9% of them seen just once. Sample: central memory CD4+ T cells from blood. All receptors come from a woman in her late teens or twenties in good health.

This clone came up a few times. The same CDR3 is also encoded by other DNA sequences in this sample. The chain employs TRBV30 and TRBJ1-2; D remains ambiguous. The CDR3 runs 11 residues. Trimming pared 2 bases from V and 8 bases from J, leaving 9 bases between. CDR1 is GTSNPN, CDR2 SVGIG, per germline (reference sequence). CDR3 sequence reads: CAWSPLSGYTF. The CDR3 bases are TGTGCCTGGAGTCCCCTATCCGGCTACACCTTC. Together with reference TRBV30 and TRBJ1-2, the CDR3 gives the full variable domain: SQTIHQWPATLVQPVGSPLSLECTVEGTSNPNLYWYRQAAGRGLQLLFYSVGIGQISSEVPQNLSASRPQDRQFILSSKKLLLSDSGFYLCAWSPLSGYTFGSGTRLTVV.

The chain combines TRBV5-5 with TRBJ1-2; 7 nucleotides align to TRBD1. Germline assignment: CDR1 SGHKS and CDR2 YYEKEE (reference sequence). Unmatched junction bases numbered 6, after V lost 2 bases and J lost 5 bases. The CDR3 length is 14 residues. CDR3: CASSFQGVEYGYTF. The CDR3 DNA sequence: TGTGCCAGCAGCTTTCAGGGGGTGGAGTATGGCTACACCTTC. Variable domain in full (rest from reference TRBV5-5 and TRBJ1-2): DAGVTQSPTHLIKTRGQQVTLRCSPISGHKSVSWYQQVLGQGPQFIFQYYEKEERGRGNFPDRFSARQFPNYSSELNVNALLLGDSALYLCASSFQGVEYGYTFGSGTRLTVV.

This clone was detected ten times or more. The chain joins TRBV7-2 to TRBJ1-1; D remains ambiguous. Germline CDR1 and CDR2: SGHTA and FQGNSA. There are 13 residues in the CDR3. The V end was cut by 1 base, the J end by 1 base, with 4 bases between. The CDR3 is CASSLVENTEAFF. Written as DNA, the CDR3 is TGTGCCAGCAGCTTAGTAGAGAACACTGAAGCTTTCTTT.

This clone has just a few counts. CDR3 coding DNA: TGTGCCAGCAGTGAAGGAGTCAGCGGGACTCCCACAGATACGCAGTATTTT. Encoded protein: CASSEGVSGTPTDTQYF. This chain joins TRBV6-1 and TRBJ2-3, with 7 positions matching TRBD2. Germline CDR1 MNHNS, CDR2 SASEGT. CDR3 length: 17 residues. V trimming: 1 base; J trimming: 2 bases; junction bases outside the gene matches: 9.

The J gene is TRBJ2-7, the V gene TRBV25-1; TRBD1 matches at 10 bases. Per germline, CDR1 MGHDK and CDR2 SYGVNS. This CDR3 has 16 residues. V shed 4 bases, J shed 0 bases, and the junction held 6 bases outside the gene matches. The CDR3 nucleotides read TGTGCCAGCAGTGGGTGGGACAGGGGAAGCTCCTACGAGCAGTACTTC. Translation gives CASSGWDRGSSYEQYF.

This clone was counted a few times. The chain employs TRBV7-2 and TRBJ1-1; 8 bases match TRBD1. Germline-derived CDR1 and CDR2 are SGHTA and FQGNSA. This CDR3 is 16 amino acids long. Unmatched junction bases numbered 4, after V lost 0 bases and J lost 1 base. CDR3 bases: TGTGCCAGCAGCTTAGCGGGACAGGTTCCGAACACTGAAGCTTTCTTT. It encodes CASSLAGQVPNTEAFF.

This clone was seen many times. The CDR3 bases are TGTGCCAGCAGCTCCGAGGGGGGAGGGAAGGTGACCCAGTACTTC. Its protein is CASSSEGGGKVTQYF. The gene calls are TRBV7-9 and TRBJ2-5; D perhaps matches TRBD2 (7 bases). Between the trimmed V and J ends, which lost 4 bases and 7 bases, there was a span of 19 bases. This CDR3 is 15 amino acids long. Germline V gives CDR1 SEHNR, CDR2 FQNEAQ (reference sequence). Full variable domain (rest looked up from reference TRBV7-9 and TRBJ2-5): DTGVSQNPRHKITKRGQNVTFRCDPISEHNRLYWYRQTLGQGPEFLTYFQNEAQLEKSRLLSDRFSAERPKGSFSTLEIQRTEQGDSAMYLCASSSEGGGKVTQYFGPGTRLLVL.

This clone was found a few times. This chain links TRBV11-2 with TRBJ2-7, with D uncertain. The ends were cut back, 3 bases at V and 7 bases at J, with 19 bases in the middle. Germline V gives CDR1 SGHAT, CDR2 FQNNGV. The CDR3 runs 15 residues. The CDR3 DNA sequence: TGTGCCAGCAGCTTCACTACCGATGTTGGGTTGGAGCAGTACTTC. Protein product: CASSFTTDVGLEQYF. The complete variable domain, with remaining parts taken from reference TRBV11-2 and TRBJ2-7, reads EAGVAQSPRYKIIEKRQSVAFWCNPISGHATLYWYQQILGQGPKLLIQFQNNGVVDDSQLPKDRFSAERLKGVDSTLKIQPAKLEDSAVYLCASSFTTDVGLEQYFGPGTRLTVT.

This clone was counted only a few times. This chain uses TRBV6-1 with TRBJ1-5; D is undetermined. CDR3 length: 13 residues. V lost 8 bases and J 2 bases, leaving 10 bases between the germline ends. Looked up from germline, CDR1 is MNHNS and CDR2 is SASEGT. The CDR3 nucleotides are TGTGCCAGCGTTGATCGGGGCAATCAGCCCCAGCATTTT. This translates into CASVDRGNQPQHF.

The chain recombines TRBV28 with TRBJ1-5; D call uncertain. The V end lost 2 bases, the J end lost 7 bases, and 9 bases lay between the germline ends. The V gene's germline CDR1 is MDHEN and CDR2 SYDVKM. The CDR3 extends over 13 amino acids. CDR3 sequence reads: CASSLNPEQPQHF. The CDR3, as DNA: TGTGCCAGCAGTTTAAACCCCGAGCAGCCCCAGCATTTT.

The chain joins TRBV2 to TRBJ2-3, with 9 bases that match TRBD1. V gave up 4 bases and J gave up 0 bases; unmatched junction bases: 5. Per the germline V gene, CDR1 is SNHLY and CDR2 is FYNNEI. This CDR3 spans 16 amino acids. The CDR3 sequence is CASSVLQGASTDTQYF. The CDR3 bases are TGTGCCAGCAGTGTTCTACAGGGGGCGAGCACAGATACGCAGTATTTT.

The V gene is TRBV7-9, the J gene TRBJ1-2; a weak D match, TRBD1 (6 bases). V lost 10 bases to trimming and J lost 5 bases, with 14 bases between them. Per the germline V gene, CDR1 is SEHNR and CDR2 is FQNEAQ (reference sequence). This CDR3 contains 12 residues. The CDR3 sequence is CAIIQGKYGYTF. The CDR3 nucleotides read TGTGCCATCATACAGGGAAAGTATGGCTACACCTTC.

In its sample, this clone was seen a few times. V is TRBV7-9 and J is TRBJ1-5, with TRBD1 matching 7 bases. The CDR3 totals 15 residues. Germline-derived CDR1 and CDR2 are SEHNR and FQNEAQ (reference sequence). The junction had 7 bases not matched to a gene; V was cut back by 5 bases and J by 3 bases. Here the CDR3 DNA reads TGTGCCAGCAGCAGAGGGACAGCTAACAATCAGCCCCAGCATTTT. It codes for CASSRGTANNQPQHF.

This chain connects TRBV19 to TRBJ1-2, with 7 bases identical to TRBD1. V gave up 8 bases and J gave up 5 bases; unmatched junction bases: 8. The CDR3 length is 13 residues. CDR1 is LNHDA, CDR2 SQIVND, per germline (reference sequence). Here the CDR3 DNA reads TGTGCCAGTGCACGACAGGGTGAATATGGCTACACCTTC. This gives the protein CASARQGEYGYTF.

This chain joins TRBV5-1 and TRBJ2-7; no clear D. The CDR3 sequence is 13 residues long. Germline loops: CDR1 SGHRS, CDR2 YFSETQ. V lost 4 bases and J 2 bases, leaving 10 bases between the germline ends. CDR3 DNA: TGCGCCAGCAGCCCAGGATCAGCCTACGAGCAGTACTTC. This translates into CASSPGSAYEQYF.

Only a few counts were recorded for this clone. The chain links TRBV9 to TRBJ1-2; weak D call: TRBD1 (5 bases). Looked up from germline, CDR1 is SGDLS and CDR2 is YYNGEE. Trimming cost V 4 bases and J 4 bases, with 14 bases left between them. This CDR3 is built from 14 residues. CDR3 nucleotides: TGTGCCAGCAGCCCCGGAGGGGACCTCTATGGCTACACCTTC. This encodes CASSPGGDLYGYTF.

This clone was counted only a few times. The V call is TRBV6-5, the J call TRBJ2-3; possible D gene TRBD1, 6 bases. The CDR3 totals 14 residues. Germline CDR1 MNHEY, CDR2 SVGAGI. V was clipped by 6 bases and J by 0 bases, with 10 bases between them. CDR3 bases: TGTGCCAGCAGGCAGGGGTGGAGCACAGATACGCAGTATTTT. As protein: CASRQGWSTDTQYF.

There are a few counts of this clone. The chain carries TRBV5-1 and TRBJ2-1, with TRBD2 identical over 9 bases. This CDR3 spans 16 amino acids. From germline, CDR1 is SGHRS and CDR2 YFSETQ. The J segment lost 5 bases and the V segment lost 3 bases, leaving 9 bases of the junction unmatched. CDR3 loop: CASSSLAGVGDNEQFF. For the CDR3, the DNA is TGCGCCAGCAGCTCCTTAGCGGGAGTTGGGGACAATGAGCAGTTCTTC.

A few counts support this clone. This rearrangement joins TRBV7-3 to TRBJ2-2; no firm D call. CDR3 length: 14 residues. Trimming pared 3 bases from V and 7 bases from J, leaving 12 bases between. Germline loops: CDR1 SGHTA, CDR2 FQGTGA. This CDR3 is CASSFDSVGGELFF. The CDR3 DNA follows: TGTGCCAGCAGCTTCGACTCAGTAGGCGGGGAGCTGTTTTTT.

The chain combines TRBV4-2 with TRBJ2-2; D unresolved. CDR1 and CDR2 (germline): LGHNA, YNFKEQ. V lost 4 bases, J lost 2 bases, and 2 bases lay in between. The CDR3 is made up of 12 amino acids. CDR3 in DNA: TGTGCCAGCAGCCTAAACACCGGGGAGCTGTTTTTT. Translated, it gives CASSLNTGELFF.

The V and J genes are TRBV5-6 and TRBJ2-5; 10 bases agree with TRBD2. V shed 0 bases, J shed 4 bases, and the junction held 6 bases outside the gene matches. The CDR3 contains 16 residues. Germline CDR1 reads SGHDT; CDR2 reads YYEEEE. The CDR3 DNA follows: TGTGCCAGCAGCTTGGAGCGGGAGGGCCGTGGAGAGACCCAGTACTTC. Translating gives CASSLEREGRGETQYF.

The V call is TRBV11-3, the J call TRBJ2-5; perhaps TRBD1 as D (5 bases). Germline V CDR1 and CDR2: SGHNT, YENEEA. V was pared by 4 bases and J by 2 bases, with 11 bases between. CDR3 length: 14 amino acids. CDR3 DNA: TGTGCCAGCAGCTCAAGACGGACACAAGAGACCCAGTACTTC. Translated: CASSSRRTQETQYF.

This clone was seen more than once but under ten times. The chain joins TRBV30 to TRBJ2-7; D is perhaps TRBD1 (7 bases). The CDR3 is 13 amino acids. Looked up from germline, CDR1 is GTSNPN and CDR2 is SVGIG (reference sequence). Trimming stripped 2 bases from V and 5 bases from J, with 13 bases between. CDR3: CAWSIRGAHEQYF. The CDR3 DNA reads TGTGCCTGGAGTATCAGGGGGGCCCACGAGCAGTACTTC.

This clone was picked up a small number of times. The rearrangement links TRBV5-1 to TRBJ2-2, with a possible D match to TRBD2 (6 bases). Germline loops: CDR1 SGHRS, CDR2 YFSETQ. V dropped 4 bases and J dropped 3 bases, with 10 bases sitting between them. This CDR3 is built from 14 residues. CDR3 protein: CASSLRDYTGELFF. The CDR3 DNA follows: TGCGCCAGCAGCCTCAGGGACTACACCGGGGAGCTGTTTTTT.

This clone was recorded a few times. The chain is built from TRBV30 and TRBJ2-6, with D maybe TRBD2 (5 bases). Germline-derived CDR1 and CDR2 are GTSNPN and SVGIG (reference sequence). The CDR3 consists of 13 residues. The CDR3 reads CSGDFSGANVLTF. The CDR3, as DNA: TGTAGCGGCGACTTCTCTGGGGCCAACGTCCTGACTTTC.

V gene TRBV6-5 combines with J gene TRBJ2-3, with D possibly being TRBD2 (6 bases). The length of the CDR3 is 14 residues. The germline gives CDR1 MNHEY, CDR2 SVGAGI. With 7 bases removed from V and 0 bases from J, the gap between germline ends came to 11 bases. This CDR3 is CASKEAGSTDTQYF. For the CDR3, the DNA is TGTGCCAGCAAGGAGGCGGGGAGCACAGATACGCAGTATTTT.

This clone was counted between two and nine times. This rearrangement joins TRBV19 to TRBJ2-1, with 9 bases fitting TRBD2. Germline lookup yields CDR1 LNHDA and CDR2 SQIVND (reference sequence). CDR3 length: 13 amino acids. V was pared by 6 bases and J by 10 bases, with 7 bases of the junction left unmatched. The CDR3 DNA follows: TGTGCCAGTAGGAAGCGGGGGGCCTACGAGCAGTTCTTC. It encodes CASRKRGAYEQFF.

This clone has ten or more counts. The V call is TRBV15, the J call TRBJ2-1; D remains unclear. Looked up from germline, CDR1 is LNHNV and CDR2 is YYDKDF (reference sequence). The CDR3 is made up of 14 amino acids. V was clipped by 5 bases and J by 9 bases, with 17 bases between them. CDR3 coding DNA: TGTGCCACCAGCCGCCGAGACACATTTCGTGAGCAGTTCTTC. As protein: CATSRRDTFREQFF. The full variable domain, completed using reference TRBV15 and TRBJ2-1, is DAMVIQNPRYQVTQFGKPVTLSCSQTLNHNVMYWYQQKSSQAPKLLFHYYDKDFNNEADTPDNFQSRRPNTSFCFLDIRSPGLGDTAMYLCATSRRDTFREQFFGPGTRLTVL.

The chain uses TRBV7-2 and TRBJ1-1, with 9 positions matching TRBD1. The J segment lost 10 bases and the V segment lost 5 bases, leaving 5 bases of the junction unmatched. CDR3 length: 12 residues. Germline CDR1 reads SGHTA; CDR2 reads FQGNSA. The CDR3 is CASSPDRGGAFF. The DNA for the CDR3 is TGTGCCAGCAGCCCCGACAGGGGGGGAGCTTTCTTT.